Below, one T cell receptor (beta chain) is given with its context. There are 14 residues in the CDR3. The germline gives CDR1 GTSNPN, CDR2 SVGIG (reference sequence). V was trimmed by 7 bases and J by 1 base, leaving 14 bases between them. The data belong to a study of blood T cells in healthy people across ages. Together with a sample-barcoded 5' primer, a J-beta primer mix was included in a second PCR lasting roughly 6 to 12 cycles. TCRdb ran MiXCR on the 5' RACE reads and lists one entry per CDR3 protein. The profile shows approximately 490,000 distinct CDR3 sequences, about 25% of them singletons. The same sample was also used in a study of T cells of mothers and their children.

V and J are TRBV30 and TRBJ2-1; perhaps D is TRBD1 or TRBD2 (6 bases each). The sample was blood. The receptor was isolated from a boy aged 5-17 years in good health. The DNA for the CDR3 is TGTGCCTCATGGTCGGGGGCTTCCTACAATGAGCAGTTCTTC. Protein product: CASWSGASYNEQFF.